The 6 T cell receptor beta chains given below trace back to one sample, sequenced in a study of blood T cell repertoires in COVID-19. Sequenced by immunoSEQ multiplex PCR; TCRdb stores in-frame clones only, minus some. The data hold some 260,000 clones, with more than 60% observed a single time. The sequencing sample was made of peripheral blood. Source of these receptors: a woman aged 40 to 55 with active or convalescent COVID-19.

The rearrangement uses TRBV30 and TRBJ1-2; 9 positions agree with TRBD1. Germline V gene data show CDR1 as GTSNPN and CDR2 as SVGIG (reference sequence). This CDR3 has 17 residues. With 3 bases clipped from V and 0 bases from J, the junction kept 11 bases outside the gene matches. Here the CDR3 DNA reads TGTGCCTGGAGGGCAAACAGGGGGCGGGCAGCTAACTATGGCTACACCTTC. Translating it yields CAWRANRGRAANYGYTF.

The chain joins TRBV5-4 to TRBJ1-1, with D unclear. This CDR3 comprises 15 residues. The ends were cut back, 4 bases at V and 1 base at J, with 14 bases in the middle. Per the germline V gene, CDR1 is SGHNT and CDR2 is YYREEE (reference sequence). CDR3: CASSLLASTNTEAFF. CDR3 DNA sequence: TGTGCCAGCAGCCTTTTAGCAAGCACGAACACTGAAGCTTTCTTT.

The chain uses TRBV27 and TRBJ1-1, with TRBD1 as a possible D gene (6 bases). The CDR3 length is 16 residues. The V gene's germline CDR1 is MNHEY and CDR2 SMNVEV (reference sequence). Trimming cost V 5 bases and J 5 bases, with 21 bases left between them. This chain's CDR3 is CASSPINLRGWTEAFF. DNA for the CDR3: TGTGCCAGCAGTCCAATAAACCTCAGGGGATGGACTGAAGCTTTCTTT.

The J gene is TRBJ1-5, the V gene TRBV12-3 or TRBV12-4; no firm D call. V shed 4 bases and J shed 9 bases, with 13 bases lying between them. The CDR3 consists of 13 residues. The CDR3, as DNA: TGTGCCAGCAGTTATACAGTTCAGGCGCCCCAGCATTTT. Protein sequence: CASSYTVQAPQHF.

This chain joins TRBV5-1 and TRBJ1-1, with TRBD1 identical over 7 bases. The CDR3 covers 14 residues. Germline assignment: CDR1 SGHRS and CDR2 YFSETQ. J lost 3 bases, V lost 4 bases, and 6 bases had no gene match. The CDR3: CASSADREDTEAFF. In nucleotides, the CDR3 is TGCGCCAGCAGCGCTGACAGGGAGGACACTGAAGCTTTCTTT.

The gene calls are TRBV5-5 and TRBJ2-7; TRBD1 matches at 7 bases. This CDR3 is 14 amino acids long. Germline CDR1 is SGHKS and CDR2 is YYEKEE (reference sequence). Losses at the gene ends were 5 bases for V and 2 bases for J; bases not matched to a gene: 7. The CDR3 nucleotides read TGTGCCAGCAGACCCGACAGGGACCCCTACGAGCAGTACTTC. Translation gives CASRPDRDPYEQYF.